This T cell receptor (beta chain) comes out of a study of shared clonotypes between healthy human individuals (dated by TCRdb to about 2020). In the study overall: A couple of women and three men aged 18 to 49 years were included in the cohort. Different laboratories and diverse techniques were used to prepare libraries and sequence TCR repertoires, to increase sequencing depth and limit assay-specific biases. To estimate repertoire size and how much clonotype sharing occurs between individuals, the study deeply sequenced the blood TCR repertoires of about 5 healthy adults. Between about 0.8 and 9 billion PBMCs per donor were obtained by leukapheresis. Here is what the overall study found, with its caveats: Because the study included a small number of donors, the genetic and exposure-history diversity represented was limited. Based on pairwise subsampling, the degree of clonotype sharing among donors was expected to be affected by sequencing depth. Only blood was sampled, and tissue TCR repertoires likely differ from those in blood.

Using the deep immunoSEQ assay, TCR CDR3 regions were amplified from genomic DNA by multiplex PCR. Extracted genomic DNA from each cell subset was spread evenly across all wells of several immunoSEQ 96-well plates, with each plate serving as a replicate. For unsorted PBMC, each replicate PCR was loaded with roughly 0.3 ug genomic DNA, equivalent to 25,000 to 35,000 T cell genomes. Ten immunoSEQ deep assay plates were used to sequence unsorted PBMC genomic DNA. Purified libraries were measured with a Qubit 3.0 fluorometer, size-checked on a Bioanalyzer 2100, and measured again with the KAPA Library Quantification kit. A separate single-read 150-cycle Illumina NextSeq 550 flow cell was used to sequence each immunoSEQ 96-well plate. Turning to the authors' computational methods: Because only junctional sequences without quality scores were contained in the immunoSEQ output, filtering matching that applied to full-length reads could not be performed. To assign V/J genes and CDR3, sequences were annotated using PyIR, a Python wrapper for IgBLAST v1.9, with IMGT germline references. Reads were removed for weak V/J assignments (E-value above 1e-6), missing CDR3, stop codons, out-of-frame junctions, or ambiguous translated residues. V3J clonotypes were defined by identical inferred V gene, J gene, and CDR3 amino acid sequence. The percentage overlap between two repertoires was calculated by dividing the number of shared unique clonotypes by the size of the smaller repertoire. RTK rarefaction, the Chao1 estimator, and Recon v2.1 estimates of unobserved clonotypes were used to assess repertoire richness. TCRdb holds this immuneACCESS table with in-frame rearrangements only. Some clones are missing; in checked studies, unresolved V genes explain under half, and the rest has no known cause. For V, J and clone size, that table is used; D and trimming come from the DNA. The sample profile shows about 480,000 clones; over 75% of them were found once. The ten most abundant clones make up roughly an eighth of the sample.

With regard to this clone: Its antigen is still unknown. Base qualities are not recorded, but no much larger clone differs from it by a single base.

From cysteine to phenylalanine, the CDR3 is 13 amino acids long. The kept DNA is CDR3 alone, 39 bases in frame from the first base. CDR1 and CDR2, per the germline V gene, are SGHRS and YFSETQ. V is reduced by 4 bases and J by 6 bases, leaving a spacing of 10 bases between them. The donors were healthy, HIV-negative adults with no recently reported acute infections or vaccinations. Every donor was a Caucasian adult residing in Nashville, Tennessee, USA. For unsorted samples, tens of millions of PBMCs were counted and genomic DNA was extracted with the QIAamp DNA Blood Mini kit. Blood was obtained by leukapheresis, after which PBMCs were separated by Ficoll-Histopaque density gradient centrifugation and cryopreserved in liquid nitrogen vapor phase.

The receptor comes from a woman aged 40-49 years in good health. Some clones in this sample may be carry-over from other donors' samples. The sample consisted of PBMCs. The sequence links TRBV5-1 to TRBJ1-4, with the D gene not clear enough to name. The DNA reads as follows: TGCGCCAGCAGCAACCCGCTTGATGAAAAACTGTTTTTT. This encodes CASSNPLDEKLFF.